This T cell receptor (beta chain) is drawn from a study of T cells after yellow fever vaccination. The sample holds one count of this clonotype. 5'RACE template switching produced TCR cDNA carrying a universal primer site and UMIs. TCRdb processed the 5' RACE reads anew with MiXCR; each CDR3 protein has one entry. Seen here are roughly 100,000 distinct CDR3 sequences, roughly 10% observed once, and the top ten hold approximately 17%. Study-level results: Relatively few clonotypes were ones that appeared in both CD4 and CD8 compartments. Post-booster repertoires again held most primary-vaccination clones (just under 97% CD4, roughly 89% CD8).

Germline assignment: CDR1 SGHAT and CDR2 FQNNGV. Trimming cost V 0 bases and J 4 bases, with 21 bases left between them. This CDR3 comprises 18 residues. The receptor was derived from a man between 18 and 29 years old who received the YFV17D yellow fever vaccine. This sequence joins TRBV11-2 and TRBJ2-5; perhaps TRBD2 as D (7 bases). The material sequenced was CD8+ T cells not binding an NS4B(214-222) dextramer, sorted from PBMCs, taken approximately 15 days after the first yellow fever vaccination. The CDR3 reads CASSLEMLGGPFGETQYF. CDR3 DNA: TGTGCCAGCAGCTTAGAGATGTTGGGGGGGCCCTTCGGAGAGACCCAGTACTTC. The complete variable domain, with remaining parts taken from reference TRBV11-2 and TRBJ2-5, reads EAGVAQSPRYKIIEKRQSVAFWCNPISGHATLYWYQQILGQGPKLLIQFQNNGVVDDSQLPKDRFSAERLKGVDSTLKIQPAKLEDSAVYLCASSLEMLGGPFGETQYFGPGTRLLVL.